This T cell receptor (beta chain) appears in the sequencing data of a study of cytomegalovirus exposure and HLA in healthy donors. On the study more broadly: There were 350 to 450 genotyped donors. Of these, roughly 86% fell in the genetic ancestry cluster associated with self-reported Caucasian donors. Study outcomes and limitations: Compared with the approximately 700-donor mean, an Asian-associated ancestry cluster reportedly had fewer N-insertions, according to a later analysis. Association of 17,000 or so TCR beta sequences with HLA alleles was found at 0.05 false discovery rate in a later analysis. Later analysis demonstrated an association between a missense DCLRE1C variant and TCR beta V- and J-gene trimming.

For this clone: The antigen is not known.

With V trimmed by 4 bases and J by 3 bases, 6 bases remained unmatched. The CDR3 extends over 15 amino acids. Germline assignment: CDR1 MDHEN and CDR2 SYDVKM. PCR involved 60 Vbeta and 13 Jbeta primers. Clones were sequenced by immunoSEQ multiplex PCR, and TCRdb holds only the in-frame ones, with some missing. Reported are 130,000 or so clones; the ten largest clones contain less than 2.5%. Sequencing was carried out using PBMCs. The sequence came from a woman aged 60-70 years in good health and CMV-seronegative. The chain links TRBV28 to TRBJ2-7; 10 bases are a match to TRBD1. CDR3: CASSSSRDRGYEQYF. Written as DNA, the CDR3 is TGTGCCAGCAGTTCCTCCCGGGACAGGGGCTACGAGCAGTACTTC.